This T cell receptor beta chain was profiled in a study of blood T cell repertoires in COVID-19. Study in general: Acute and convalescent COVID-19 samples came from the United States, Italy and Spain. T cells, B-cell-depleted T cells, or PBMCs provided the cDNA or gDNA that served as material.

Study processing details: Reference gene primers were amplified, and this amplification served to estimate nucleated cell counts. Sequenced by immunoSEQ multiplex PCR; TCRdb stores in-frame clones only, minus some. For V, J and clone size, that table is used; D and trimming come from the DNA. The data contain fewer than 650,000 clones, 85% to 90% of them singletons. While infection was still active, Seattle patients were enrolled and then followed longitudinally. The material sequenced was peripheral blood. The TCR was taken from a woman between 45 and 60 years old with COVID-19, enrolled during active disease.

The CDR3 bases are TGCAGCGTGGGAGGTCCAGGGAGTACGGTGACTGAAGCTTTCTTT. This sequence encodes CSVGGPGSTVTEAFF. This chain links TRBV29-1 with TRBJ1-1; D is possibly TRBD1 (5 bases). Deletions cut 6 bases from V and 5 bases from J, with 22 bases between. Germline V gives CDR1 SQVTM, CDR2 ANQGSEA. This CDR3 has 15 residues.